This T cell receptor (beta chain) was identified in a study of blood T cell repertoires in COVID-19. Germline CDR1 reads LGHNA; CDR2 reads YNFKEQ. The length of the CDR3 is 14 residues. V was shortened by 1 base and J by 1 base, with 7 bases between the two germline ends. Here immunoSEQ multiplex PCR was the method, and the copy in TCRdb shows in-frame clones only, minus some. The sample includes hundreds of thousands of clones, nearly 90% seen only once; the top ten take approximately 4%. Across about 22 US areas, participants ranged in age from roughly 18 to 95 years. The material sequenced was PBMCs or T cells enriched from blood (not recorded which). This chain uses TRBV4-2 with TRBJ1-1; D gene unclear. This sequence originates from a woman between 18 and 30 years old with acute COVID-19. DNA for the CDR3: TGTGCCAGCAGCCAAGGCCCCAGGAACACTGAAGCTTTCTTT. Amino acid sequence: CASSQGPRNTEAFF.